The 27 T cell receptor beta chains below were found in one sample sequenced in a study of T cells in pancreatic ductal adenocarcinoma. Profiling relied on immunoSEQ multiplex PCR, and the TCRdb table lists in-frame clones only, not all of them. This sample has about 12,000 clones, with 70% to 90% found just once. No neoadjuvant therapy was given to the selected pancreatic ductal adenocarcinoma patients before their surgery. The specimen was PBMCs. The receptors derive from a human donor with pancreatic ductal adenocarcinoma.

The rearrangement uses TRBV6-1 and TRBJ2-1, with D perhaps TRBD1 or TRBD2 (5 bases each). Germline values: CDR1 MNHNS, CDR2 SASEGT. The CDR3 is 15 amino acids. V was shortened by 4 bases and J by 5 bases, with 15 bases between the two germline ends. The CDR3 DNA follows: TGTGCCAGCAGTGCCCCCCTGGGGGAAAACAATGAGCAGTTCTTC. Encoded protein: CASSAPLGENNEQFF.

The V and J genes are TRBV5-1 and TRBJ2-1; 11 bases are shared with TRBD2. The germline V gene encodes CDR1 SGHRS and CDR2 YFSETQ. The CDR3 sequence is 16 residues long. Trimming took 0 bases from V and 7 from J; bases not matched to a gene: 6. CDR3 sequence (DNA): TGCGCCAGCAGCTTGGGGGACGCTAGCGGGAGGAATGAGCAGTTCTTC. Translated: CASSLGDASGRNEQFF.

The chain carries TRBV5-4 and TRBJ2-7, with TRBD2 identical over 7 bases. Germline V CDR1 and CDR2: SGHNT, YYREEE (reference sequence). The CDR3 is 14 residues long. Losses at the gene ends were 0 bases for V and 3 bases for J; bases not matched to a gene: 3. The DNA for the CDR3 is TGTGCCAGCAGCTTGGGGGGGGGAAACTACGAGCAGTACTTC. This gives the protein CASSLGGGNYEQYF.

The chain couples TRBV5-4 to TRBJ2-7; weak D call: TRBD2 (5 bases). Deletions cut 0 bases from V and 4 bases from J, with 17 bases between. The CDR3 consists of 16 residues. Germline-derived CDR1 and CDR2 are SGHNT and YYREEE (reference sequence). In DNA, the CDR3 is TGTGCCAGCAGCTTGGATGAGGGTATGGATTTTTACGAGCAGTACTTC. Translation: CASSLDEGMDFYEQYF.

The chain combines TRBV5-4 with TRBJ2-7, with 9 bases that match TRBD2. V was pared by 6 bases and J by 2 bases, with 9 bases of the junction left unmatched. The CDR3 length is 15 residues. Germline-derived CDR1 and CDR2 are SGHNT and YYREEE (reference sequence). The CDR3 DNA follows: TGTGCCAGCACCATGGGCGGGGGGGCACCCTACGAGCAGTACTTC. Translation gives CASTMGGGAPYEQYF.

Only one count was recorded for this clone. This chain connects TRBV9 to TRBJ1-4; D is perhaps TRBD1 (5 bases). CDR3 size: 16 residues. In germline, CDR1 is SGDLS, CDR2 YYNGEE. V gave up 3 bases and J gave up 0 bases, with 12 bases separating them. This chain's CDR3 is CASSARTGATNEKLFF. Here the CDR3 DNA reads TGTGCCAGCAGCGCCCGCACAGGTGCAACTAATGAAAAACTGTTTTTT.

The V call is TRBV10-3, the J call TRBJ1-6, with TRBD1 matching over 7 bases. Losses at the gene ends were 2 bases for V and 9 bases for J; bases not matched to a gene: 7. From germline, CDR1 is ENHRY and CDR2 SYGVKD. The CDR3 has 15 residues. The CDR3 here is CAISEMGTVSSPLHF. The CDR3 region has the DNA TGTGCCATCAGTGAGATGGGGACAGTGAGTTCACCCCTCCACTTT.

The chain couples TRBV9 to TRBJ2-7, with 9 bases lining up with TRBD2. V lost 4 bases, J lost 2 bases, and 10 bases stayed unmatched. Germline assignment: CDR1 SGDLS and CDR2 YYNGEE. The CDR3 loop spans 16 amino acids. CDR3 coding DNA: TGTGCCAGCAGCCCCTCCGGGCTAGCGGGGACCTACGAGCAGTACTTC. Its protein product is CASSPSGLAGTYEQYF. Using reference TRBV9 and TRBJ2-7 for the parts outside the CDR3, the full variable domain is DSGVTQTPKHLITATGQRVTLRCSPRSGDLSVYWYQQSLDQGLQFLIQYYNGEERAKGNILERFSAQQFPDLHSELNLSSLELGDSALYFCASSPSGLAGTYEQYFGPGTRLTVT.

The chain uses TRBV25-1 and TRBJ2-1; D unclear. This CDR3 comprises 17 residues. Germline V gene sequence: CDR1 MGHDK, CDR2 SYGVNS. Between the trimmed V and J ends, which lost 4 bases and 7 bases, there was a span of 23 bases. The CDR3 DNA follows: TGTGCCAGCAGTGGAGAGGCATTATTCGGGCCGGGTAATGAGCAGTTCTTC. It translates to CASSGEALFGPGNEQFF.

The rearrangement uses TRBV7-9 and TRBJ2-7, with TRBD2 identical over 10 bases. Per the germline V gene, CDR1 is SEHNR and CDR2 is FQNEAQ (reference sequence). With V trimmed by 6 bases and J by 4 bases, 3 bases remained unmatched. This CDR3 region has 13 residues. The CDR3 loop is CASREGLAYEQYF. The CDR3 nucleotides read TGTGCCAGCAGAGAGGGACTAGCGTACGAGCAGTACTTC.

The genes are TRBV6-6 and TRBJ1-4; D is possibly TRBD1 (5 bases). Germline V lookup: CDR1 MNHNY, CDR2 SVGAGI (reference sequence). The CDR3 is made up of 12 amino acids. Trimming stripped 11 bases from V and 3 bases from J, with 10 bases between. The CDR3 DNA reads TGTGCCGCGGGGCGGGCTAATGAAAAACTGTTTTTT. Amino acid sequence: CAAGRANEKLFF.

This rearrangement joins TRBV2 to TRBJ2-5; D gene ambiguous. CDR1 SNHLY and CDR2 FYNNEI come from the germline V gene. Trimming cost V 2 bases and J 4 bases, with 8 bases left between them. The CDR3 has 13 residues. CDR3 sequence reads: CASSERGSETQYF. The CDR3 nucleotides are TGTGCCAGCAGTGAAAGAGGATCAGAGACCCAGTACTTC.

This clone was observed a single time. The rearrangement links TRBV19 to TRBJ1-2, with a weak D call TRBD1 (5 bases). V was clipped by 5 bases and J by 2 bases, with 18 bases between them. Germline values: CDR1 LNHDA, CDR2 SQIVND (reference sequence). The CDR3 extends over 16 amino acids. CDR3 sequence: CASSEGPLQGNYGYTF. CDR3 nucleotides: TGTGCCAGTAGTGAGGGACCTCTCCAAGGAAACTATGGCTACACCTTC.

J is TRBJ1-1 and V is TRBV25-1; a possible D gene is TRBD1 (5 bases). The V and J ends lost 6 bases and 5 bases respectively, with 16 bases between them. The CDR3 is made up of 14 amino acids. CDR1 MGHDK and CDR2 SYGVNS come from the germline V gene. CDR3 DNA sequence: TGTGCCAGCAGCCCTAAGGTGTGGGGGACTGAAGCTTTCTTT. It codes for CASSPKVWGTEAFF.

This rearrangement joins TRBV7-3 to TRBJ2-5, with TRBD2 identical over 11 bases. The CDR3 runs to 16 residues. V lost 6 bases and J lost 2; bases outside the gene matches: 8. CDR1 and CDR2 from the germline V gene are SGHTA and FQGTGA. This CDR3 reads CASSPLAGGNQETQYF. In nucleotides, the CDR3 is TGTGCCAGCAGTCCCCTAGCGGGAGGAAATCAAGAGACCCAGTACTTC.

CDR3 loop: CASSKQGGYGYTF. The CDR3 nucleotides read TGTGCCAGCAGTAAACAGGGGGGCTATGGCTACACCTTC. The chain carries TRBV6-5 and TRBJ1-2; 8 positions match TRBD1. This CDR3 contains 13 residues. Germline V gene lookup returns CDR1 MNHEY and CDR2 SVGAGI. The ends lost 5 bases at V and 4 bases at J; junction bases unmatched: 3.

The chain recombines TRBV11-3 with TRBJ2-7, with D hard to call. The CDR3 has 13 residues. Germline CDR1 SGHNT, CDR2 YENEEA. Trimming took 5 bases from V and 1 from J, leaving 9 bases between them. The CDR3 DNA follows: TGTGCCAGCAGCCTCGAACATTCCTACGAGCAGTACTTC. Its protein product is CASSLEHSYEQYF.

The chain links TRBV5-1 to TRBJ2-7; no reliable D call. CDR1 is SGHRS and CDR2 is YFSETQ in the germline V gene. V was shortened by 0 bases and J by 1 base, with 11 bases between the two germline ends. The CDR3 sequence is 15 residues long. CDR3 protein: CASSLVAALSYEQYF. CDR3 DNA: TGCGCCAGCAGCTTGGTGGCAGCGTTATCCTACGAGCAGTACTTC.

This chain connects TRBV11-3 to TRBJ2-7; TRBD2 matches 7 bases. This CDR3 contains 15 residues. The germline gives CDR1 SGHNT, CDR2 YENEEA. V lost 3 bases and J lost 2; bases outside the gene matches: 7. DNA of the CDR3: TGTGCCAGCAGCTTGGGGGGGACTCCCCCCTACGAGCAGTACTTC. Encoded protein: CASSLGGTPPYEQYF. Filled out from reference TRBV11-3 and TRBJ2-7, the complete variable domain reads EAGVVQSPRYKIIEKKQPVAFWCNPISGHNTLYWYLQNLGQGPELLIRYENEEAVDDSQLPKDRFSAERLKGVDSTLKIQPAELGDSAVYLCASSLGGTPPYEQYFGPGTRLTVT.

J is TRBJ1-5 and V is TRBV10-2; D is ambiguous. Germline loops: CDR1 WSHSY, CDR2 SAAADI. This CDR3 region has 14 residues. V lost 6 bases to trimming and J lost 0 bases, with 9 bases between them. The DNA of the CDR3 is TGCGCCAGCAGCCGGACCGATAGCAATCAGCCCCAGCATTTT. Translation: CASSRTDSNQPQHF.

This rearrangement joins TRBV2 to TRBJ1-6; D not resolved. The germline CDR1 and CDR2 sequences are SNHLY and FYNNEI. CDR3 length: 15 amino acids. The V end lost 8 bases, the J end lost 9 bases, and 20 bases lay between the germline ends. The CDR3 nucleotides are TGTGCCAGCGGGTCTCGGAGGAATATAGGTTCACCCCTCCACTTT. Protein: CASGSRRNIGSPLHF. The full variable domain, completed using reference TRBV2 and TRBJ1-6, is EPEVTQTPSHQVTQMGQEVILRCVPISNHLYFYWYRQILGQKVEFLVSFYNNEISEKSEIFDDQFSVERPDGSNFTLKIRSTKLEDSAMYFCASGSRRNIGSPLHFGNGTRLTVT.

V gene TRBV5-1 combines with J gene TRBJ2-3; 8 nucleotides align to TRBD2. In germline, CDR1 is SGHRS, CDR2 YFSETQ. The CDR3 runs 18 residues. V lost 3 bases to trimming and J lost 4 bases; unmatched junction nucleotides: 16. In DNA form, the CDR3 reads TGCGCCAGCAGCTCTAACAGCGGGGGTAGCGGGAACCCAGATACGCAGTATTTT. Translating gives CASSSNSGGSGNPDTQYF.

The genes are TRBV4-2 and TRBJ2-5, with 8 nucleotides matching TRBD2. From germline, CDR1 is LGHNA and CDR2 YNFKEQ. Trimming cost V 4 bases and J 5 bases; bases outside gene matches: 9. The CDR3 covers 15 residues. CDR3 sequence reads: CASSLLAGRGETQYF. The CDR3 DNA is TGTGCCAGCAGCCTATTAGCGGGGAGGGGGGAGACCCAGTACTTC.

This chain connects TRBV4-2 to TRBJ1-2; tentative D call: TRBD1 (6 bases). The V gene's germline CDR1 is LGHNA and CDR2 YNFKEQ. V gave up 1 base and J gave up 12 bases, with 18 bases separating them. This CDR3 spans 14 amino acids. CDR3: CASSQVAIRGRNTF. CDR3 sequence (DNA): TGTGCCAGCAGCCAAGTTGCCATTAGGGGGAGGAACACCTTC.

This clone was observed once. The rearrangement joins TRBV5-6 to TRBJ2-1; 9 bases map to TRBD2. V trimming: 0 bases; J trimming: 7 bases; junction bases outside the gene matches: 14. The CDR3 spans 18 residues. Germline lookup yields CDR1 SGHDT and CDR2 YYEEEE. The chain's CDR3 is CASSLELAGLGGRNEQFF. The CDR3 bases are TGTGCCAGCAGCTTGGAACTAGCGGGCCTTGGGGGGAGGAATGAGCAGTTCTTC.

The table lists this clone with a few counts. The CDR3 DNA sequence: TGTGCCAGCAGCTTGGACCGATTCTACGAGCAGTACTTC. It yields the protein CASSLDRFYEQYF. The chain couples TRBV7-9 to TRBJ2-7; D call uncertain. CDR3 length equals 13 residues. The germline V gene has CDR1 SEHNR and CDR2 FQNEAQ (reference sequence). With 3 bases removed from V and 3 bases from J, the gap between germline ends came to 9 bases.

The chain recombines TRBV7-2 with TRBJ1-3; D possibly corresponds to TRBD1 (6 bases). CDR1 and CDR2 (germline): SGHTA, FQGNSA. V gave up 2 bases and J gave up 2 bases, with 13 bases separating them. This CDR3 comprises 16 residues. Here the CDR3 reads CASSLQGRGTGNTIYF. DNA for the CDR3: TGTGCCAGCAGCTTACAGGGGCGAGGGACTGGAAACACCATATATTTT.